This T cell receptor beta chain appears in the sequencing data of a study of blood T cell repertoires in COVID-19. The assay was immunoSEQ multiplex PCR, and TCRdb's table has in-frame clones only and misses some. The sample carries roughly 320,000 clones, 90% recorded once. The J segment lost 7 bases and the V segment lost 4 bases, leaving 3 bases of the junction unmatched. CDR1 is LGHNA, CDR2 YSLEER, per germline. This CDR3 spans 13 amino acids. The sequencing sample was made of PBMCs or T cells enriched from blood (not recorded which). This sequence originates from a young woman who had been exposed to COVID-19. The V call is TRBV4-3, the J call TRBJ2-7; TRBD1 matches 11 bases. CDR3 residues: CASSRDRGWEQYF. CDR3 coding DNA: TGCGCCAGCAGCCGGGACAGGGGGTGGGAGCAGTACTTC.